These 26 T cell receptor beta chains share one sample of origin, sequenced in a study of blood T cell repertoires in COVID-19. Assay: immunoSEQ multiplex PCR; the TCRdb copy retains only in-frame clones and omits some. The sample has some 180,000 clones, around 81% seen once. Sample: peripheral blood. Receptors originate from a woman older than 75 with COVID-19, enrolled during active disease.

Only one count was recorded for this clone. The chain carries TRBV24-1 and TRBJ2-2; TRBD1 agrees at 10 bases. Germline-derived CDR1 and CDR2 are KGHDR and SFDVKD. This CDR3 region has 16 residues. V shed 5 bases and J 6 bases; nucleotides not matched to a gene: 8. CDR3 residues: CATSGGLGTGAGELFF. The CDR3 DNA follows: TGTGCCACCAGTGGGGGACTAGGGACAGGGGCCGGGGAGCTGTTTTTT.

The V call is TRBV21-1, the J call TRBJ2-7; the DNA was not compared with TRBD2, the D call given in the table. TRBV21-1 is deemed a pseudogene. The CDR3 extends over 18 amino acids. CDR3 region: CASSKRTEAGRLSYEQYF. The CDR3 nucleotides are TGTGCCAGCAGCAAAAGAACGGAAGCGGGAAGGCTTTCCTACGAGCAGTACTTC.

The chain carries TRBV5-6 and TRBJ1-2, with 10 bases that match TRBD1. J lost 8 bases, V lost 4 bases, and 5 bases had no gene match. The CDR3 is 13 amino acids. CDR1 and CDR2 from the germline V gene are SGHDT and YYEEEE. The CDR3 reads CASSRTGGKGYTF. In DNA, the CDR3 is TGTGCCAGCAGCCGGACAGGGGGAAAGGGCTACACCTTC.

In this sample, this clone turned up a few times. This chain connects TRBV28 to TRBJ1-4; TRBD1 matches at 7 bases. Germline CDR1 is MDHEN and CDR2 is SYDVKM. The CDR3 length is 16 residues. Unmatched junction bases numbered 9, after V lost 6 bases and J lost 2 bases. The CDR3: CASSLPGGPTNEKLFF. In nucleotides, the CDR3 is TGTGCCAGCAGCCTCCCAGGGGGGCCTACTAATGAAAAACTGTTTTTT.

The genes are TRBV5-6 and TRBJ1-2; perhaps TRBD1 as D (5 bases). The CDR3 contains 12 residues. Trimming took off 5 bases at V and 3 bases at J, with 8 bases between the two ends. Germline V gene data show CDR1 as SGHDT and CDR2 as YYEEEE. The CDR3 coding sequence is TGTGCCAGCAGTTCGACAGACTATGGCTACACCTTC. Its translation: CASSSTDYGYTF.

The chain employs TRBV28 and TRBJ2-2; D unresolved. CDR1 is MDHEN and CDR2 is SYDVKM in the germline V gene. V was trimmed by 10 bases and J by 0 bases, leaving 9 bases between them. This CDR3 is built from 13 residues. In nucleotides, the CDR3 is TGTGCCACCCCAGGCACGAACACCGGGGAGCTGTTTTTT. Its translation is CATPGTNTGELFF.

The chain uses TRBV7-9 and TRBJ1-2; a possible D gene is TRBD1 (5 bases). This CDR3 region has 14 residues. Germline CDR1 is SEHNR and CDR2 is FQNEAQ (reference sequence). Between the trimmed V and J ends, which lost 3 bases and 5 bases, there was a span of 13 bases. The CDR3 DNA reads as TGTGCCAGCAGCTTGGAGGGACGGGGGTATGGCTACACCTTC. Translating gives CASSLEGRGYGYTF.

As to this clone: The sample holds other DNA sequences that translate to the same CDR3. The chain recombines TRBV5-1 with TRBJ2-3, with D possibly matching TRBD2 (6 bases). CDR1 is SGHRS and CDR2 is YFSETQ in the germline V gene. CDR3 length: 14 amino acids. V was cut by 0 bases and J by 1 base, with 6 bases left in between. The CDR3 is CASSLAGGTDTQYF. In nucleotides, the CDR3 is TGCGCCAGCAGCTTGGCGGGGGGCACAGATACGCAGTATTTT.

V and J are TRBV7-9 and TRBJ2-3; possibly TRBD1 for D (5 bases). Deletions cut 3 bases from V and 1 base from J, with 14 bases between. Germline V CDR1 and CDR2: SEHNR, FQNEAQ (reference sequence). The CDR3 sequence is 16 residues long. The CDR3 DNA follows: TGTGCCAGCAGCTTTATGTCAGGGCGCGGCACAGATACGCAGTATTTT. Residues: CASSFMSGRGTDTQYF.

V gene TRBV19 combines with J gene TRBJ1-2; 8 bases align to TRBD1. Germline V gene sequence: CDR1 LNHDA, CDR2 SQIVND (reference sequence). The CDR3 consists of 15 residues. V shed 3 bases and J 2 bases; nucleotides not matched to a gene: 5. The chain's CDR3 is CASSIRRGRNYGYTF. CDR3 bases: TGTGCCAGTAGTATCCGCAGGGGGCGAAACTATGGCTACACCTTC.

The rearrangement links TRBV2 to TRBJ1-1; 8 bases map to TRBD1. The CDR3 has 16 amino acids. The V gene end was trimmed by 4 bases and the J gene end by 1 base; junction bases not matched to a gene: 8. Per the germline V gene, CDR1 is SNHLY and CDR2 is FYNNEI. The CDR3 DNA is TGTGCCAGCAGTGTGAACTCAGGGGGCACGAACACTGAAGCTTTCTTT. Translating it yields CASSVNSGGTNTEAFF.

This clone was detected once. V is TRBV11-2 and J is TRBJ1-3; D might be TRBD1 (5 bases). Germline V gives CDR1 SGHAT, CDR2 FQNNGV. V was pared by 5 bases and J by 2 bases, with 7 bases between. CDR3 length: 13 amino acids. CDR3 residues: CASSPDTGNTIYF. The CDR3 nucleotides read TGTGCCAGCAGCCCGGACACTGGAAACACCATATATTTT.

This clone was seen just once. The rearrangement joins TRBV7-6 to TRBJ2-5; 7 bases map to TRBD1. The CDR3 covers 13 residues. Germline V lookup: CDR1 SGHVS, CDR2 FNYEAQ. V shed 5 bases, J shed 4 bases, and the junction held 4 bases outside the gene matches. The CDR3 here is CASSPTGRETQYF. The CDR3 region has the DNA TGTGCCAGCAGCCCGACAGGGCGAGAGACCCAGTACTTC.

The chain combines TRBV4-2 with TRBJ1-5; D gene unclear. Trimming cost V 0 bases and J 1 base, with 10 bases left between them. CDR3 size: 16 residues. Per the germline V gene, CDR1 is LGHNA and CDR2 is YNFKEQ. The CDR3 DNA is TGTGCCAGCAGCCAAGATCCGCCGGGGAGCAATCAGCCCCAGCATTTT. This codes for CASSQDPPGSNQPQHF.

V and J are TRBV27 and TRBJ2-7, with D unresolved. The CDR3 spans 14 residues. Germline CDR1 reads MNHEY; CDR2 reads SMNVEV (reference sequence). Trimming cost V 6 bases and J 0 bases, with 12 bases left between them. The CDR3 sequence: CASRAHVHSYEQYF. CDR3 nucleotide sequence: TGTGCCAGCAGAGCGCACGTGCACTCCTACGAGCAGTACTTC.

This chain links TRBV3-1 (or the pseudogene TRBV3-2) with TRBJ1-2; TRBD1 aligns across 8 bases. Germline V CDR1 and CDR2: LGHDT, YNNKEL (reference sequence). With V trimmed by 7 bases and J by 7 bases, 5 bases remained unmatched. This CDR3 spans 12 amino acids. CDR3 residues: CASTQGAAGYTF. In DNA form, the CDR3 reads TGTGCCAGCACCCAGGGGGCCGCTGGCTACACCTTC.

This clone was counted once. The chain is built from TRBV7-3 and TRBJ2-3; D remains unclear. V lost 5 bases and J lost 1, with 7 bases in between. The V gene's germline CDR1 is SGHTA and CDR2 FQGTGA. This CDR3 is built from 13 residues. CDR3 amino acids: CASSTGGTDTQYF. CDR3 in DNA: TGTGCCAGCAGCACCGGAGGCACAGATACGCAGTATTTT.

The chain carries TRBV29-1 and TRBJ1-2, with TRBD1 matching over 11 bases. V gave up 7 bases and J gave up 3 bases; unmatched junction bases: 1. The CDR3 extends over 12 amino acids. CDR1 SQVTM and CDR2 ANQGSEA come from the germline V gene. The DNA of the CDR3 is TGCAGCGGGGGACAGGGGGACTATGGCTACACCTTC. Translated: CSGGQGDYGYTF.

The V and J genes are TRBV5-1 and TRBJ1-1; tentatively, D is TRBD1 (5 bases). CDR1 is SGHRS, CDR2 YFSETQ, per germline. This CDR3 is 14 amino acids long. V lost 2 bases and J 4 bases, leaving 12 bases between the germline ends. CDR3 nucleotides: TGCGCCAGCAGCTTTGGGGCGGGGAGCACTGAAGCTTTCTTT. This codes for CASSFGAGSTEAFF.

The chain has TRBV28 and TRBJ1-5, with D possibly being TRBD1 (6 bases). Trimming stripped 6 bases from V and 5 bases from J, with 29 bases between. Germline V gene data show CDR1 as MDHEN and CDR2 as SYDVKM. The CDR3 is 19 residues long. The CDR3 protein is CASRSIRDTIRYAYQPQHF. CDR3 nucleotide sequence: TGTGCCAGCAGATCAATCCGGGACACCATTCGTTATGCCTATCAGCCCCAGCATTTT.

The V and J genes are TRBV7-6 and TRBJ1-3; D not resolved. The CDR3 covers 15 residues. CDR1 and CDR2 from the germline V gene are SGHVS and FNYEAQ. The V gene lost 5 bases and the J gene lost 4 bases, with 15 bases spanning the gap. The CDR3 protein is CASSHEGGFGNTIYF. DNA for the CDR3: TGTGCCAGCAGCCACGAGGGAGGCTTCGGAAACACCATATATTTT.

V is TRBV18 and J is TRBJ1-1; 10 bases align to TRBD1. Germline assignment: CDR1 KGHSH and CDR2 LQKENI. The CDR3 is made up of 15 amino acids. V shed 3 bases, J shed 2 bases, and the junction held 3 bases outside the gene matches. This CDR3 is CASSPGQGPNTEAFF. DNA for the CDR3: TGTGCCAGCTCACCGGGACAGGGGCCTAACACTGAAGCTTTCTTT.

The chain has TRBV6-6 and TRBJ2-2; D unclear. V lost 6 bases and J lost 4, with 9 bases in between. CDR3 length: 13 amino acids. In germline, CDR1 is MNHNY, CDR2 SVGAGI (reference sequence). The CDR3 region is CASRQITTGELFF. The CDR3 DNA reads as TGTGCCAGCAGACAAATAACCACCGGGGAGCTGTTTTTT.

The rearrangement uses TRBV4-1 and TRBJ1-3; D is perhaps TRBD1 (5 bases). Germline CDR1 MGHRA, CDR2 YSYEKL. The CDR3 is 19 residues long. With 1 base removed from V and 0 bases from J, the gap between germline ends came to 19 bases. Here the CDR3 DNA reads TGCGCCAGCAGCCAAGGCCCCCCTTTTGACAGCCTCTCTGGAAACACCATATATTTT. This encodes CASSQGPPFDSLSGNTIYF.

Points on this clone: A much larger clone differs by one base, so this may be a read error. Distinct nucleotide sequences in the sample also encode this CDR3. The chain is built from TRBV9 and TRBJ1-6; D unresolved. This CDR3 is built from 15 residues. From germline, CDR1 is SGDLS and CDR2 YYNGEE. Trimming removed 0 bases from V and 0 bases from J, with 4 bases in between. The CDR3 coding sequence is TGTGCCAGCAGCGTAGCGAGCTCCTATAATTCACCCCTCCACTTT. Encoded protein: CASSVASSYNSPLHF.

This clone was observed once. The gene calls are TRBV19 and TRBJ2-3; TRBD1 matches 7 bases. The germline V gene encodes CDR1 LNHDA and CDR2 SQIVND (reference sequence). Trimming at V came to 3 bases and at J to 1 base, leaving 7 bases not matched to a gene. The CDR3 has 16 amino acids. The CDR3 DNA reads TGTGCCAGTAGTATTCCCCGGCAGGGGGGCACAGATACGCAGTATTTT. Protein: CASSIPRQGGTDTQYF.